This is a list of T cell receptor beta chains from one sample in a study of cytomegalovirus exposure and HLA in healthy donors. The protocol was immunoSEQ multiplex PCR, while the TCRdb copy is restricted to in-frame clones and leaves out a portion. Among 200,000 to 250,000 clones listed, approximately 81% were seen once. Sequenced sample: PBMCs. Source of these receptors: a girl aged 2 to 10 in good health and CMV-seronegative. Each CDR3 is given with its conserved first and last residue. D genes are given only for firm matches. Clone size is stated in some rows and not others, as once, few, many or a class when expanded.

TRBV4-1	TRBJ2-7	NA	NA	CASSRPGTYEQYF	TGCGCCAGCAGCCGGCCAGGGACCTACGAGCAGTACTTC
TRBV9	TRBJ1-2	NA	TRBD1	CASSPRGGTVLFGDGYTF	TGTGCCAGCAGCCCACGTGGGGGGACAGTTCTTTTTGGCGACGGCTACACCTTC
TRBV6-6	TRBJ2-7	NA	TRBD2	CASSPGLASYEQYF	TGTGCCAGCAGCCCCGGACTAGCCTCCTACGAGCAGTACTTC
TRBV29-1	TRBJ2-2	NA	TRBD1	CSVHSGQNAGELFF	TGCAGCGTTCACTCGGGACAGAACGCCGGGGAGCTGTTTTTT
TRBV19	TRBJ1-1	NA	NA	CASSSRGARTEAFF	TGTGCCAGTAGTTCACGGGGGGCGCGCACTGAAGCTTTCTTT
TRBV5-1	TRBJ1-1	NA	TRBD1	CASSTGVTEAFF	TGCGCCAGCAGCACAGGGGTCACTGAAGCTTTCTTT
TRBV5-4	TRBJ1-3	NA	TRBD1	CASSRQGSGNTIYF	TGTGCCAGCAGCCGACAGGGTTCTGGAAACACCATATATTTT
TRBV29-1	TRBJ1-2	NA	TRBD1	CSVSQDRGGYTF	TGCAGCGTTTCCCAGGACAGGGGTGGCTACACCTTC
TRBV6-1	TRBJ2-7	NA	NA	CASSRNLGGSYEQYF	TGTGCCAGCAGCCGAAACTTAGGGGGATCCTACGAGCAGTACTTC
TRBV28	TRBJ2-3	few	NA	CASSKQGTDTQYF	TGTGCCAGCAGTAAGCAGGGAACAGATACGCAGTATTTT
TRBV10-1	TRBJ1-1	NA	NA	CASQVWSEAFF	TGCGCCAGCCAGGTGTGGTCTGAAGCTTTCTTT
TRBV14	TRBJ2-7	NA	TRBD2	CASSPRTSGIYEQYF	TGTGCCAGCAGCCCCCGGACTAGCGGGATCTACGAGCAGTACTTC
TRBV27	TRBJ2-7	NA	NA	CASSTTGLGGEQYF	TGTGCCAGCAGTACGACAGGCCTGGGTGGGGAGCAGTACTTC
TRBV9	TRBJ1-2	NA	TRBD1	CASSDTGANYGYTF	TGTGCCAGCAGCGATACAGGGGCTAACTATGGCTACACCTTC
TRBV30	TRBJ1-4	few	NA	CAWSGYNEKLFF	TGTGCCTGGAGCGGGTATAATGAAAAACTGTTTTTT
TRBV5-4	TRBJ1-2	NA	NA	CASSQGAGGNGYTF	TGTGCCAGCAGTCAAGGGGCAGGAGGGAATGGCTACACCTTC
TRBV6-1	TRBJ1-3	once	NA	CASKGQGLSGNTIYF	TGTGCCAGCAAGGGGCAGGGCCTCTCTGGAAACACCATATATTTT
TRBV6-4	TRBJ2-1	once	NA	CASSDPATSYEQFF	TGTGCCAGCAGTGACCCCGCGACTAGTTATGAGCAGTTCTTC
TRBV2	TRBJ2-7	NA	TRBD1	CASTQQGGGAYEQYF	TGTGCCAGCACCCAACAGGGGGGCGGAGCCTACGAGCAGTACTTC
TRBV5-1	TRBJ2-7	NA	TRBD2	CASRAGTKDEQYF	TGCGCCAGCAGGGCCGGGACTAAAGACGAGCAGTACTTC
TRBV5-1	TRBJ1-2	NA	TRBD1	CASSLGDRVDGYTF	TGCGCCAGCAGCTTGGGGGACAGGGTGGATGGCTACACCTTC
TRBV5-6	TRBJ2-7	once	TRBD1	CASSWRSDRGSEQYF	TGTGCCAGCAGCTGGCGTTCCGACAGGGGTTCCGAGCAGTACTTC
TRBV4-1	TRBJ2-7	NA	NA	CASSPNSQIPYEQYF	TGCGCCAGCAGCCCAAACTCCCAAATCCCCTACGAGCAGTACTTC
TRBV4-1	TRBJ2-7	NA	TRBD1	CASSQDVARGLYEQYF	TGCGCCAGCAGCCAAGATGTCGCGAGGGGGCTCTACGAGCAGTACTTC
TRBV10-1	TRBJ1-3	NA	TRBD1	CASSELFRGGNTIYF	TGCGCCAGCAGTGAGCTGTTCAGGGGGGGAAACACCATATATTTT
TRBV10-1	TRBJ2-2	NA	TRBD1	CASSEPGQGTGELFF	TGCGCCAGCAGTGAACCGGGACAGGGGACCGGGGAGCTGTTTTTT
TRBV4-1	TRBJ2-3	NA	TRBD2	CASSQDSGGATDTQYF	TGCGCCAGCAGCCAAGATAGCGGGGGGGCCACAGATACGCAGTATTTT
TRBV7-9	TRBJ2-1	once	NA	CASSLADEQFF	TGTGCCAGCAGCTTAGCCGATGAGCAGTTCTTC
TRBV7-8	TRBJ1-5	NA	TRBD1	CASSPGQGSYSYSNQPQHF	TGTGCCAGCAGCCCAGGACAGGGAAGCTATTCCTATAGCAATCAGCCCCAGCATTTT
TRBV4-1	TRBJ2-1	NA	TRBD2	CASSQAAGQSYNEQFF	TGCGCCAGCAGCCAAGCAGCGGGGCAGTCTTACAATGAGCAGTTCTTC
TRBV2	TRBJ1-6	NA	NA	CASSVHGGGINSPLHF	TGTGCCAGCAGTGTGCACGGGGGGGGGATTAATTCACCCCTCCACTTT
TRBV5-5	TRBJ1-4	few	NA	CASSPTDWSDEKLFF	TGTGCCAGCAGCCCTACCGACTGGTCGGATGAAAAACTGTTTTTT
TRBV9	TRBJ1-3	NA	TRBD1	CASSAGSGQGLSGNTIYF	TGTGCCAGCAGCGCAGGATCGGGACAGGGACTCTCTGGAAACACCATATATTTT
TRBV28	TRBJ2-4	NA	NA	CASSLGGMRGNIQYF	TGTGCCAGCAGTTTAGGGGGGATGAGGGGAAACATTCAGTACTTC
TRBV5-1	TRBJ2-3	NA	TRBD2	CASSAPPGTSGGASDTQYF	TGCGCCAGCAGCGCGCCCCCCGGGACTAGCGGGGGGGCGTCAGATACGCAGTATTTT
TRBV10-2	TRBJ2-7	NA	NA	CASSEFQGIAQEQYF	TGCGCCAGCAGTGAGTTCCAGGGGATAGCGCAGGAGCAGTACTTC
TRBV5-5	TRBJ2-5	NA	NA	CASSLGLAPRSWETQYF	TGTGCCAGCAGCTTAGGACTGGCCCCACGGTCATGGGAGACCCAGTACTTC
TRBV7-3	TRBJ1-3	NA	NA	CASSFPGNTIYF	TGTGCCAGCAGCTTTCCGGGAAACACCATATATTTT
TRBV19	TRBJ2-5	NA	NA	CASSNQGLRLGTQYF	TGTGCCAGTAGCAATCAGGGTCTCAGGCTAGGGACCCAGTACTTC
TRBV6-1	TRBJ2-1	NA	NA	CATTPRGPNEQFF	TGTGCCACTACACCAAGGGGTCCCAATGAGCAGTTCTTC
TRBV5-7	TRBJ2-7	NA	NA	CASSLKEYEQYF	TGTGCCAGCAGCTTGAAAGAGTACGAGCAGTACTTC
TRBV4-1	TRBJ1-2	NA	NA	CASSQDRAGNYGYTF	TGCGCCAGCAGCCAAGATAGGGCAGGGAACTATGGCTACACCTTC
TRBV4-2	TRBJ1-5	NA	NA	CASSQDGGVQYMWPQHF	TGTGCCAGCAGCCAAGATGGGGGGGTACAATATATGTGGCCCCAGCATTTT
TRBV5-1	TRBJ2-4	NA	TRBD2	CASSPEPGTTKIQYF	TGCGCCAGCAGCCCGGAGCCCGGGACTACAAAGATTCAGTACTTC
TRBV2	TRBJ1-2	NA	TRBD1	CASSEPPTPGQGYTF	TGTGCCAGCAGTGAGCCCCCCACCCCGGGACAGGGCTACACCTTC
TRBV6-1	TRBJ2-7	NA	TRBD2	CASSPGLATPYEQYF	TGTGCCAGCAGCCCAGGACTAGCCACCCCCTACGAGCAGTACTTC
TRBV6-5	TRBJ1-3	NA	TRBD1	CASKEGASRGNTIYF	TGTGCCAGCAAAGAGGGGGCTTCGCGAGGAAACACCATATATTTT
TRBV9	TRBJ2-1	NA	NA	CASSVGLTLDNEQFF	TGTGCCAGCAGCGTAGGATTGACTCTGGACAATGAGCAGTTCTTC
TRBV5-1	TRBJ2-5	NA	NA	CASSLDRYQETQYF	TGCGCCAGCAGCTTGGACAGGTACCAAGAGACCCAGTACTTC
TRBV30	TRBJ2-7	NA	NA	CAWSVSRVNEQYF	TGTGCCTGGAGTGTCAGCAGGGTGAACGAGCAGTACTTC
TRBV6-1	TRBJ2-7	once	TRBD1	CASISGQTYEQYF	TGTGCCAGCATTTCGGGACAGACCTACGAGCAGTACTTC
TRBV2	TRBJ2-4	NA	NA	CASKRDNLAKNIQYF	TGTGCCAGCAAACGGGACAATCTAGCCAAAAACATTCAGTACTTC
TRBV7-9	TRBJ2-3	NA	TRBD2	CASNQAGGRADTQYF	TGTGCCAGCAACCAGGCGGGAGGGCGGGCAGATACGCAGTATTTT
TRBV19	TRBJ2-3	few	TRBD2	CASSHHSGGVPDTQYF	TGTGCCAGTAGTCATCATAGCGGGGGGGTTCCAGATACGCAGTATTTT
TRBV7-8	TRBJ2-7	NA	TRBD1	CASSLGGQNVF	TGTGCCAGCAGCTTAGGGGGACAGAACGTCTTC
TRBV5-1	TRBJ1-2	few	TRBD1	CASSLEGRGDYGYTF	TGCGCCAGCAGCTTGGAAGGCAGGGGGGACTATGGCTACACCTTC
TRBV7-7	TRBJ2-1	NA	TRBD2	CASSLALGGSGDEQFF	TGTGCCAGCAGCTTAGCGCTTGGCGGGAGTGGCGATGAGCAGTTCTTC
TRBV2	TRBJ1-5	NA	NA	CASTPGSSNQPQHF	TGTGCCAGCACCCCCGGGAGTAGCAATCAGCCCCAGCATTTT